The 10 T cell receptor beta chains reported below all come from one sample, sequenced in a study of control samples from healthy donors and cancer patients. The data were produced by immunoSEQ multiplex PCR, yet TCRdb's version contains in-frame clones alone and is incomplete. The sample lists roughly 130,000 clones, roughly 94% occurring once. Sequences were obtained from blood. These receptors originate from a man younger than 40 in good health.

CDR3 nucleotides: TGCGCCAGCAGCCGAGAGGGAAGAACTAACTATGGCTACACCTTC. Translated: CASSREGRTNYGYTF. The J gene is TRBJ1-2, the V gene TRBV4-1; unclear D gene. The CDR3 contains 15 residues. Germline V gene data show CDR1 as MGHRA and CDR2 as YSYEKL. V gave up 4 bases and J gave up 0 bases, with 12 bases separating them.

The chain has TRBV18 and TRBJ1-5, with TRBD1 as a possible D gene (5 bases). The V end was cut by 0 bases, the J end by 3 bases, with 12 bases between. The CDR3 covers 16 residues. Germline V gene lookup returns CDR1 KGHSH and CDR2 LQKENI. The CDR3 spells CASSPPKGIDNQPQHF. The CDR3 DNA follows: TGTGCCAGCTCACCACCGAAGGGGATCGACAATCAGCCCCAGCATTTT.

This clone was found once. V and J are TRBV19 and TRBJ1-5, with 11 bases matching TRBD1. Germline CDR1 LNHDA, CDR2 SQIVND (reference sequence). V dropped 7 bases and J dropped 4; count of bases not matched to a gene: 6. The CDR3 spans 15 residues. CDR3 DNA sequence: TGTGCCAGTACCTTAGGGACAGGGGGAAATCAGCCCCAGCATTTT. Its translation is CASTLGTGGNQPQHF.

CDR3 DNA sequence: TGTGCCAGCGGGTCCGGGACAGGGCCCGCGAACACCGGGGAGCTGTTTTTT. This encodes CASGSGTGPANTGELFF. The rearrangement joins TRBV5-4 to TRBJ2-2; TRBD1 agrees at 9 bases. Germline V CDR1 and CDR2: SGHNT, YYREEE (reference sequence). This CDR3 comprises 17 residues. V lost 7 bases, J lost 0 bases, and 10 bases stayed unmatched.

The chain is built from TRBV30 and TRBJ1-2, with D perhaps TRBD1 (5 bases). Germline V gene sequence: CDR1 GTSNPN, CDR2 SVGIG (reference sequence). This CDR3 spans 12 amino acids. The germline V and J ends were trimmed by 8 bases and 4 bases, with 14 bases remaining between them. This CDR3 reads CAGEGLRYGYTF. CDR3 nucleotide sequence: TGTGCCGGTGAGGGGCTTCGCTATGGCTACACCTTC. Drawing the rest from reference TRBV30 and TRBJ1-2, the complete variable domain is SQTIHQWPATLVQPVGSPLSLECTVEGTSNPNLYWYRQAAGRGLQLLFYSVGIGQISSEVPQNLSASRPQDRQFILSSKKLLLSDSGFYLCAGEGLRYGYTFGSGTRLTVV.

The CDR3 reads CASSGGAGNSPLHF. Here the CDR3 DNA reads TGTGCCAGCTCCGGGGGCGCGGGGAATTCACCCCTCCACTTT. The V call is TRBV19, the J call TRBJ1-6, with a possible D match to TRBD1 (6 bases). Germline V lookup: CDR1 LNHDA, CDR2 SQIVND (reference sequence). CDR3 length: 14 amino acids. Trimming removed 9 bases from V and 7 bases from J, with 16 bases in between.

The chain combines TRBV7-9 with TRBJ1-1; 9 bases fit TRBD1. Germline trimming cut 4 bases from V and 1 base from J; bases unmatched to any gene: 4. The CDR3 contains 15 residues. Per germline, CDR1 SEHNR and CDR2 FQNEAQ (reference sequence). The CDR3 spells CASSSRGQGNTEAFF. CDR3 coding DNA: TGTGCCAGCAGCTCCCGGGGACAGGGGAACACTGAAGCTTTCTTT.

On this clone: The identical CDR3 is also encoded by other nucleotide sequences in the sample. The chain uses TRBV20-1 and TRBJ2-5; the D is unclear. V lost 6 bases to trimming and J lost 5 bases, with 10 bases between them. This CDR3 region has 11 residues. Germline assignment: CDR1 DFQATT and CDR2 SNEGSKA (reference sequence). DNA of the CDR3: TGCAGTGCCCGTGTGGGGGAGACCCAGTACTTC. Amino acid sequence: CSARVGETQYF.

CDR3 nucleotides: TGCGCCAGCAGCCAAGGGCTGGGGAACTACAATGAGCAGTTCTTC. Residues: CASSQGLGNYNEQFF. J is TRBJ2-1 and V is TRBV4-3; D gene ambiguous. CDR3 size: 15 residues. Germline assignment: CDR1 LGHNA and CDR2 YSLEER. With 1 base removed from V and 3 bases from J, the gap between germline ends came to 10 bases.

This chain links TRBV30 with TRBJ1-5, with 8 bases aligning to TRBD1. V gave up 3 bases and J gave up 8 bases; unmatched junction bases: 9. The germline CDR1 and CDR2 sequences are GTSNPN and SVGIG (reference sequence). The CDR3 loop spans 14 amino acids. The CDR3 spells CAWRRGQGREPQHF. The CDR3, as DNA: TGTGCCTGGAGACGAGGACAGGGAAGGGAGCCCCAGCATTTT.